These 31 T cell receptor beta chains came from one sample sequenced in a study of blood T cell repertoires in COVID-19. TCRdb's table, derived via immunoSEQ multiplex PCR, lists solely in-frame clones and lacks some. This table has about 210,000 clones, more than 75% appearing once. Input material: peripheral blood. Receptors originate from a woman aged 40 to 50 with acute or convalescent COVID-19.

This chain connects TRBV6-5 to TRBJ1-2; 9 bases map to TRBD1. The junction had 2 bases not matched to a gene; V was cut back by 0 bases and J by 0 bases. Germline CDR1 reads MNHEY; CDR2 reads SVGAGI. The CDR3 extends over 16 amino acids. The CDR3, as DNA: TGTGCCAGCAGTTACTCAGGGACAGGGTCTAACTATGGCTACACCTTC. It encodes CASSYSGTGSNYGYTF.

The V call is TRBV6-4, the J call TRBJ1-5, with D possibly TRBD1 on 5 matching bases. CDR3 size: 15 residues. The ends were cut back, 6 bases at V and 7 bases at J, with 19 bases in the middle. The germline CDR1 and CDR2 sequences are MRHNA and SNTAGT. In DNA form, the CDR3 reads TGTGCCAGCAGAGCGGGGGTCTACACCCGGCAGCCCCAGCATTTT. It yields the protein CASRAGVYTRQPQHF.

The V call is TRBV2, the J call TRBJ1-4; 9 positions agree with TRBD1. The J segment lost 13 bases and the V segment lost 5 bases, leaving 11 bases of the junction unmatched. The length of the CDR3 is 14 residues. Germline CDR1 and CDR2: SNHLY and FYNNEI. In DNA form, the CDR3 reads TGTGCCAGCAGTCGATCCGGGACAGGGTTGGGACTGTTTTTT. Amino acid sequence: CASSRSGTGLGLFF. Filled out from reference TRBV2 and TRBJ1-4, the complete variable domain reads EPEVTQTPSHQVTQMGQEVILRCVPISNHLYFYWYRQILGQKVEFLVSFYNNEISEKSEIFDDQFSVERPDGSNFTLKIRSTKLEDSAMYFCASSRSGTGLGLFFGSGTQLSVL.

This clone was recorded a few times. The CDR3: CSVRDRIDSPLHF. For the CDR3, the DNA is TGCAGCGTGAGGGACAGGATAGACTCACCCCTCCACTTT. This chain links TRBV29-1 with TRBJ1-6, with 8 bases fitting TRBD1. CDR3 length: 13 amino acids. Germline CDR1 and CDR2: SQVTM and ANQGSEA. Losses at the gene ends were 6 bases for V and 10 bases for J; bases not matched to a gene: 8.

The chain uses TRBV10-2 and TRBJ1-2; 7 bases align to TRBD1. The CDR3 totals 12 residues. Looked up from germline, CDR1 is WSHSY and CDR2 is SAAADI. The ends lost 8 bases at V and 2 bases at J; junction bases unmatched: 2. The CDR3, as DNA: TGCGCCAGCGGGACAGAGAACTATGGCTACACCTTC. Amino acids: CASGTENYGYTF.

The V call is TRBV15, the J call TRBJ2-3; TRBD1 is a possible D gene (5 bases). V lost 3 bases, J lost 0 bases, and 10 bases lay in between. CDR1 is LNHNV and CDR2 is YYDKDF in the germline V gene (reference sequence). CDR3 length: 15 amino acids. CDR3 protein: CATSSRQGSTDTQYF. CDR3 in DNA: TGTGCCACCAGCAGTCGGCAGGGCAGCACAGATACGCAGTATTTT.

Of note for this clone: The sample holds other DNA sequences that translate to the same CDR3. The chain has TRBV9 and TRBJ2-7; tentatively, D is TRBD2 (6 bases). V was cut by 7 bases and J by 0 bases, with 14 bases left in between. CDR1 SGDLS and CDR2 YYNGEE come from the germline V gene. This CDR3 contains 14 residues. The CDR3 loop is CASSRDSSSYEQYF. The CDR3 nucleotides read TGTGCCAGCTCCCGGGACTCCTCCTCCTACGAGCAGTACTTC.

V usage is TRBV29-1 and J usage is TRBJ2-1, with 7 bases identical to TRBD2. This CDR3 contains 17 residues. Germline V gene lookup returns CDR1 SQVTM and CDR2 ANQGSEA. V shed 0 bases, J shed 4 bases, and the junction held 12 bases outside the gene matches. The CDR3 loop is CSVEDRGGRARYNEQFF. CDR3 nucleotide sequence: TGCAGCGTTGAAGATAGGGGAGGGAGAGCGAGATACAATGAGCAGTTCTTC.

The rearrangement links TRBV7-6 to TRBJ1-6; a weak D match, TRBD1 (5 bases). This CDR3 is 15 amino acids long. V was clipped by 1 base and J by 8 bases, with 12 bases between them. Germline CDR1 reads SGHVS; CDR2 reads FNYEAQ. The CDR3 protein is CASSLGTKGDSPLHF. The CDR3 bases are TGTGCCAGCAGCTTAGGCACGAAAGGGGATTCACCCCTCCACTTT.

This sequence joins TRBV6-4 and TRBJ2-1, with 9 bases identical to TRBD2. This CDR3 is 16 amino acids long. Germline lookup yields CDR1 MRHNA and CDR2 SNTAGT. The junction had 7 bases not matched to a gene; V was cut back by 7 bases and J by 0 bases. CDR3 sequence reads: CASKKVAGDSYNEQFF. DNA for the CDR3: TGTGCCAGCAAGAAAGTAGCGGGAGACTCCTACAATGAGCAGTTCTTC.

As regards this clone: Other DNA sequences within the sample encode an identical CDR3. The rearrangement joins TRBV5-6 to TRBJ1-6; possible D gene TRBD1, 5 bases. The CDR3 has 16 amino acids. Germline CDR1 is SGHDT and CDR2 is YYEEEE. The V and J ends lost 0 bases and 1 base respectively, with 8 bases between them. In DNA, the CDR3 is TGTGCCAGCAGCTTGGGGCAGGGATCCTATAATTCACCCCTCCACTTT. Its protein product is CASSLGQGSYNSPLHF.

This chain joins TRBV5-4 and TRBJ2-2; 8 nucleotides align to TRBD1. The CDR3 length is 15 residues. Unmatched junction bases numbered 2, after V lost 4 bases and J lost 0 bases. From germline, CDR1 is SGHNT and CDR2 YYREEE (reference sequence). The CDR3 DNA reads TGTGCCAGCAGCGGGACAGGCCCGAACACCGGGGAGCTGTTTTTT. It is translated as CASSGTGPNTGELFF.

The rearrangement uses TRBV5-1 and TRBJ2-6, with D perhaps TRBD2 (5 bases). The CDR3 is 17 residues long. The V gene lost 2 bases and the J gene lost 0 bases, with 12 bases spanning the gap. Germline-derived CDR1 and CDR2 are SGHRS and YFSETQ. The CDR3 DNA reads as TGCGCCAGCAGCTTCGATAGCGTGTACTCTGGGGCCAACGTCCTGACTTTC. Protein: CASSFDSVYSGANVLTF.

CDR3 coding DNA: TGTGCCTGGGGGGGGACAGGTACTAACTATGGCTACACCTTC. It specifies CAWGGTGTNYGYTF. The chain joins TRBV30 to TRBJ1-2; 8 bases align to TRBD1. In germline, CDR1 is GTSNPN, CDR2 SVGIG (reference sequence). Trimming cost V 5 bases and J 0 bases; bases outside gene matches: 5. The CDR3 has 14 amino acids.

The rearrangement joins TRBV5-6 to TRBJ1-6; the match to TRBD1 covers 10 bases. The CDR3 runs 15 residues. The V segment lost 6 bases and the J segment 9 bases; nucleotides outside the gene matches: 9. Germline V gene lookup returns CDR1 SGHDT and CDR2 YYEEEE. CDR3: CASTLLDRGRSPLHF. DNA for the CDR3: TGTGCCAGCACCTTACTAGACAGGGGGCGTTCACCCCTCCACTTT. Supplemented by reference TRBV5-6 and TRBJ1-6, the full variable domain reads DAGVTQSPTHLIKTRGQQVTLRCSPKSGHDTVSWYQQALGQGPQFIFQYYEEEERQRGNFPDRFSGHQFPNYSSELNVNALLLGDSALYLCASTLLDRGRSPLHFGNGTRLTVT.

This clone appeared a single time. The rearrangement links TRBV5-1 to TRBJ2-6; possibly TRBD2 for D (5 bases). This CDR3 region has 15 residues. Trimming left V 5 bases short and J 2 bases short, with 11 bases between. Germline V gene sequence: CDR1 SGHRS, CDR2 YFSETQ. The CDR3 reads CASSFSGTGANVLTF. In DNA, the CDR3 is TGCGCCAGCAGTTTCTCCGGGACTGGGGCCAACGTCCTGACTTTC.

The chain carries TRBV6-6 and TRBJ2-1, with TRBD2 matching 11 bases. Per germline, CDR1 MNHNY and CDR2 SVGAGI (reference sequence). The CDR3 is 15 residues long. The V and J ends lost 8 bases and 4 bases, in that order; junction bases with no gene match: 7. CDR3 region: CASGKGLAAYNEQFF. CDR3 nucleotides: TGTGCCAGCGGGAAGGGACTAGCGGCTTACAATGAGCAGTTCTTC.

The CDR3 region has the DNA TGTGCCAGCAGCCAAGGCGGGATTCAAGAGACCCAGTACTTC. Translated: CASSQGGIQETQYF. The genes are TRBV3-1 (or the pseudogene TRBV3-2) and TRBJ2-5; tentatively, D is TRBD2 (6 bases). The CDR3 consists of 14 residues. The V end was cut by 1 base, the J end by 2 bases, with 8 bases between. CDR1 and CDR2 (germline): LGHDT, YNNKEL (reference sequence).

This chain uses TRBV12-5 with TRBJ1-1, with TRBD1 matching 8 bases. After removal of 0 bases from V and 0 bases from J, the junction contained 3 bases not matched to a gene. CDR3 length: 16 amino acids. CDR1 and CDR2 from the germline V gene are LGHNT and FRNRAP. The CDR3 DNA reads as TGTGCTAGTGGTTTGGTGGGACAGGACATGAACACTGAAGCTTTCTTT. This gives the protein CASGLVGQDMNTEAFF.

CDR3 DNA sequence: TGCGCCAGCAGCTTGGAAGGAGGGGCTCACTATGGCTACACCTTC. This translates into CASSLEGGAHYGYTF. The V call is TRBV5-1, the J call TRBJ1-2; D might be TRBD1 (5 bases). Germline CDR1 SGHRS, CDR2 YFSETQ. Trimming left V 0 bases short and J 3 bases short, with 12 bases between. The CDR3 is 15 amino acids.

As to this clone: Other DNA sequences in the same sample also yield this CDR3. V usage is TRBV4-1 and J usage is TRBJ2-2, with TRBD1 identical over 7 bases. CDR3 length equals 16 residues. Germline CDR1 and CDR2: MGHRA and YSYEKL. The V gene end was trimmed by 0 bases and the J gene end by 3 bases; junction bases not matched to a gene: 4. The CDR3 spells CASSQDLRGYTGELFF. In DNA form, the CDR3 reads TGCGCCAGCAGCCAAGATCTCAGGGGGTACACCGGGGAGCTGTTTTTT.

CDR3 in DNA: TGTGCCACCAGCAGAGGCGGGAGATCCTACGAGCAGTACTTC. Its protein is CATSRGGRSYEQYF. J is TRBJ2-7 and V is TRBV15; 7 bases match TRBD2. CDR3 length: 14 amino acids. From germline, CDR1 is LNHNV and CDR2 YYDKDF (reference sequence). J lost 1 base, V lost 1 base, and 1 base had no gene match.

The chain couples TRBV6-5 to TRBJ2-7, with TRBD2 as a possible D gene (6 bases). Trimming stripped 2 bases from V and 4 bases from J, with 12 bases between. The CDR3 contains 14 residues. Germline V gene data show CDR1 as MNHEY and CDR2 as SVGAGI. CDR3 sequence (DNA): TGTGCCAGCAGTTACGCCCTCGGGGGTTACGAGCAGTACTTC. Its protein product is CASSYALGGYEQYF.

This rearrangement joins TRBV5-1 to TRBJ1-1, with D unresolved. The germline CDR1 and CDR2 sequences are SGHRS and YFSETQ. The V and J ends lost 2 bases and 4 bases respectively, with 6 bases between them. CDR3 length equals 12 residues. For the CDR3, the DNA is TGCGCCAGCAGCTTTGGAGGCACTGAAGCTTTCTTT. It yields the protein CASSFGGTEAFF.

The genes are TRBV7-3 and TRBJ1-6; D is ambiguous. The germline gives CDR1 SGHTA, CDR2 FQGTGA. The CDR3 is 14 amino acids. Trimming removed 2 bases from V and 4 bases from J, with 6 bases in between. The CDR3 spells CASSLDGYNSPLHF. DNA of the CDR3: TGTGCCAGCAGCTTAGACGGGTATAATTCACCCCTCCACTTT.

For this clone: This same CDR3 is encoded by further DNA sequences in the sample. CDR3 DNA: TGTGCCAGTAGTATCTCCAGCTCCTATAATTCACCCCTCCACTTT. Protein: CASSISSSYNSPLHF. The rearrangement uses TRBV19 and TRBJ1-6, with D hard to call. Trimming shortened V by 3 bases and J by 0 bases, and 6 bases separated the two germline ends. The CDR3 is 15 residues long. Germline V gene sequence: CDR1 LNHDA, CDR2 SQIVND (reference sequence).

This clone was picked up one time. The chain is built from TRBV3-1 (or the pseudogene TRBV3-2) and TRBJ2-7; 8 bases map to TRBD2. Trimming at V came to 1 base and at J to 6 bases, leaving 5 bases not matched to a gene. The CDR3 loop spans 14 amino acids. CDR1 and CDR2 from the germline V gene are LGHDT and YNNKEL (reference sequence). CDR3 in amino acids: CASSQVTAGGEQYF. The CDR3 DNA follows: TGTGCCAGCAGCCAAGTTACCGCGGGGGGCGAGCAGTACTTC.

The gene calls are TRBV5-5 and TRBJ1-1, with 8 bases identical to TRBD1. Germline CDR1 SGHKS, CDR2 YYEKEE (reference sequence). The CDR3 sequence is 14 residues long. Trimming at V came to 6 bases and at J to 4 bases, leaving 8 bases not matched to a gene. CDR3 region: CASIEDRVATEAFF. CDR3 DNA sequence: TGTGCCAGCATCGAGGACAGGGTGGCCACTGAAGCTTTCTTT.

This chain uses TRBV7-2 with TRBJ2-7, with 11 bases fitting TRBD2. With 5 bases clipped from V and 0 bases from J, the junction kept 3 bases outside the gene matches. This CDR3 is built from 15 residues. Per the germline V gene, CDR1 is SGHTA and CDR2 is FQGNSA. This chain's CDR3 is CASSPTSGASYEQYF. The CDR3 DNA sequence: TGTGCCAGCAGCCCGACTAGCGGGGCCTCCTACGAGCAGTACTTC.

The chain couples TRBV27 to TRBJ2-5; 9 bases line up with TRBD2. This CDR3 has 18 residues. From germline, CDR1 is MNHEY and CDR2 SMNVEV (reference sequence). V dropped 3 bases and J dropped 2; count of bases not matched to a gene: 13. CDR3 residues: CASSFTPRLAGIQETQYF. DNA of the CDR3: TGTGCCAGCAGTTTTACGCCTAGGCTAGCGGGGATACAAGAGACCCAGTACTTC.

This chain uses TRBV7-2 with TRBJ2-7; D possibly corresponds to TRBD2 (6 bases). Germline V gene lookup returns CDR1 SGHTA and CDR2 FQGNSA. The CDR3 has 17 amino acids. V lost 3 bases and J 4 bases, leaving 22 bases between the germline ends. CDR3 loop: CASSFLFPTRGKYEQYF. For the CDR3, the DNA is TGTGCCAGCAGCTTCCTTTTCCCCACACGGGGGAAATACGAGCAGTACTTC.